This is a list of T cell receptor beta chains from one sample in a study of blood T cells in healthy people across ages. TCRdb processed the 5' RACE reads anew with MiXCR; each CDR3 protein has one entry. In the table there are hundreds of thousands of distinct CDR3 sequences, roughly 60% of which are singletons. The sequenced sample was blood. The receptors originated from a man aged 25-45 years in good health. Both conserved end residues are part of each CDR3. The order of the fields is J gene, V gene, clone size, D gene, CDR3 protein, CDR3 DNA. A D gene is named only where the DNA matches it firmly. Where a row states a size, it is once, few, many or the class of an expanded clone; other rows omit it.

J gene: TRBJ1-1; V gene: TRBV3-1; clone size: few; D gene: NA; CDR3 protein: CASSQTSHGLNTEAFF; CDR3 DNA: TGTGCCAGCAGCCAAACATCCCATGGACTTAACACTGAAGCTTTCTTT
J gene: TRBJ2-7; V gene: TRBV7-8; clone size: NA; D gene: TRBD2; CDR3 protein: CASSLAIGLAGYEQYF; CDR3 DNA: TGTGCCAGCAGCTTAGCAATAGGACTAGCGGGGTACGAGCAGTACTTC
J gene: TRBJ2-3; V gene: TRBV7-2; clone size: NA; D gene: TRBD2; CDR3 protein: CASSRGERQYF; CDR3 DNA: TGTGCCAGTAGCCGGGGGGAAAGGCAGTATTTT
J gene: TRBJ1-1; V gene: TRBV12-3/TRBV12-4; clone size: NA; D gene: NA; CDR3 protein: CASRGRGTGGTEAFF; CDR3 DNA: TGTGCCAGCAGGGGCAGGGGCACTGGCGGCACTGAAGCTTTCTTT
J gene: TRBJ2-2; V gene: TRBV12-3/TRBV12-4; clone size: NA; D gene: NA; CDR3 protein: CASSLAGLGGKRTGELFF; CDR3 DNA: TGTGCCAGCAGTTTAGCGGGTCTCGGGGGAAAAAGGACCGGGGAGCTGTTTTTT
J gene: TRBJ2-5; V gene: TRBV9; clone size: NA; D gene: NA; CDR3 protein: CASSVGLEGVGETQYF; CDR3 DNA: TGTGCCAGCAGCGTAGGGCTCGAGGGGGTCGGAGAGACCCAGTACTTC
J gene: TRBJ2-3; V gene: TRBV27; clone size: NA; D gene: NA; CDR3 protein: CASSLSGLLTDTQYF; CDR3 DNA: TGTGCCAGCAGTTTATCGGGACTCCTAACAGATACGCAGTATTTT
J gene: TRBJ2-6; V gene: TRBV12-3/TRBV12-4; clone size: few; D gene: NA; CDR3 protein: CASSPQGPGANVLTF; CDR3 DNA: TGTGCCAGCAGTCCCCAGGGCCCTGGGGCCAACGTCCTGACTTTC
J gene: TRBJ2-7; V gene: TRBV3-1; clone size: few; D gene: NA; CDR3 protein: CASSQVETGEQYF; CDR3 DNA: TGTGCCAGCAGCCAAGTGGAGACGGGTGAGCAGTACTTC
J gene: TRBJ2-1; V gene: TRBV29-1; clone size: NA; D gene: TRBD2; CDR3 protein: CSAERSGSWGEQFF; CDR3 DNA: TGCAGCGCTGAGCGTAGCGGGAGTTGGGGTGAGCAGTTCTTC
J gene: TRBJ1-1; V gene: TRBV20-1; clone size: NA; D gene: NA; CDR3 protein: CSARKDGENTEAFF; CDR3 DNA: TGCAGTGCTAGGAAAGACGGGGAGAACACTGAAGCTTTCTTT
J gene: TRBJ2-4; V gene: TRBV19; clone size: NA; D gene: TRBD1; CDR3 protein: CASSYRGAKNIQYF; CDR3 DNA: TGCGCCAGTAGTTACAGGGGAGCCAAAAACATTCAGTACTTC
J gene: TRBJ2-3; V gene: TRBV11-2; clone size: NA; D gene: NA; CDR3 protein: CASSQGRRADTQYF; CDR3 DNA: TGTGCCAGCAGCCAAGGGCGTAGAGCAGATACGCAGTATTTT
J gene: TRBJ2-1; V gene: TRBV11-2; clone size: few; D gene: NA; CDR3 protein: CASSARGFYSYNEQFF; CDR3 DNA: TGTGCCAGCAGCGCGAGGGGGTTTTACTCCTACAATGAGCAGTTCTTC